This TCR beta chain was identified in a study of T cell responses to AZD1222 COVID-19 vaccine. Findings of the study overall: Reportedly, nearly half of unique spike TCRs recognized epitopes outside B.1.351/B.1.1.7 mutations. White British ancestry dominated among donors, who included more females, and clonal diversity was possibly underestimated. A rise in Spike-specific TCR breadth and depth followed two AZD1222 doses.

The data were produced by immunoSEQ multiplex PCR, yet TCRdb's version contains in-frame clones alone and is incomplete. The repertoire holds about 63,000 clones, with 85% to 90% as singletons. Concerning this clone: No antigen is known for it.

Here the sequenced sample was peripheral blood, taken on day 0 of AZD1222 vaccination. The source of this sequence is an adult in good health.

As DNA, the CDR3 is TGTGCCAGCAGCCAAGATCCTCTCTTGGTGGAGAACACTGAAGCTTTCTTT. Its protein product is CASSQDPLLVENTEAFF. The chain couples TRBV3-1 (or the pseudogene TRBV3-2) to TRBJ1-1; D ambiguous. The CDR3 is 17 amino acids. In germline, CDR1 is LGHDT, CDR2 YNNKEL (reference sequence). Trimming took off 0 bases at V and 1 base at J, with 15 bases between the two ends.